This T cell receptor (beta chain) stems from a study of blood T cell repertoires in COVID-19. Whole-study context: COVID-19 samples, acute and convalescent, were from the United States, Italy and Spain. PBMCs, B-cell-depleted T cells, or T cells provided the cDNA or gDNA that made up the material.

Assay: immunoSEQ multiplex PCR; the TCRdb copy retains only in-frame clones and omits some. This table has about 410,000 clones, 89% appearing once. Seattle cases were enrolled at active infection and followed longitudinally. This receptor was obtained from a woman in her 40s with COVID-19, enrolled during active disease. The specimen sequenced was peripheral blood.

Written as DNA, the CDR3 is TGTGCCAGCAGTGAATGGAGGAGTACGACTGGAAAACTGTTTTTT. This codes for CASSEWRSTTGKLFF. The rearrangement joins TRBV6-1 to TRBJ1-4; no definite D call. V was pared by 2 bases and J by 10 bases, with 17 bases between. The CDR3 sequence is 15 residues long. Germline CDR1 is MNHNS and CDR2 is SASEGT.